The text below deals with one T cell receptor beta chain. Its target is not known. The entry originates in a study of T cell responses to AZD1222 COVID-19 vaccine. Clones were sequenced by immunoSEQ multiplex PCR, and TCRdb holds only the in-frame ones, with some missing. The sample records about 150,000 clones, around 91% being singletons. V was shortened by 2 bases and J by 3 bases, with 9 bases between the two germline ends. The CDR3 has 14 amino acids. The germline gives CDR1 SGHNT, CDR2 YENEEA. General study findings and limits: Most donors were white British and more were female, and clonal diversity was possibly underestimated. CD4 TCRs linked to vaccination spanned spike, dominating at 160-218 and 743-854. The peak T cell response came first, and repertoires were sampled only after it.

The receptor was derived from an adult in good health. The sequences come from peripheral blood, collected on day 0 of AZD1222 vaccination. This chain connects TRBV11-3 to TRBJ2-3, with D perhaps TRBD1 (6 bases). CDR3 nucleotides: TGTGCCAGCAGCTTAAGGACAGCAACAGATACGCAGTATTTT. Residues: CASSLRTATDTQYF.